A single sample gave rise to the 25 T cell receptor beta chains below, sequenced in a study of T cell responses to AZD1222 COVID-19 vaccine. Here immunoSEQ multiplex PCR was the method, and the copy in TCRdb shows in-frame clones only, minus some. This sample has around 80,000 clones; approximately 85% occur once, and the top ten carry over 9.5%. Sequencing was performed on peripheral blood, taken 28 days after the second AZD1222 dose. The receptors come from an adult who received the AZD1222 COVID-19 vaccine.

V is TRBV19 and J is TRBJ1-2; D gene unclear. V was trimmed by 0 bases and J by 4 bases, leaving 18 bases between them. Germline V lookup: CDR1 LNHDA, CDR2 SQIVND (reference sequence). The CDR3 spans 17 residues. The CDR3 DNA follows: TGTGCCAGTAGTATAGATGCGGACCCACGGAGTCCCTATGGCTACACCTTC. It specifies CASSIDADPRSPYGYTF.

The J gene is TRBJ2-2, the V gene TRBV9; 7 bases fit TRBD2. V gave up 0 bases and J gave up 3 bases; unmatched junction bases: 2. Germline V gene lookup returns CDR1 SGDLS and CDR2 YYNGEE. The length of the CDR3 is 15 residues. The CDR3 here is CASSVVAGDTGELFF. Written as DNA, the CDR3 is TGTGCCAGCAGCGTAGTTGCGGGGGACACCGGGGAGCTGTTTTTT.

The chain uses TRBV6-1 and TRBJ2-5; D is possibly TRBD1 (6 bases). V lost 0 bases and J 3 bases, leaving 11 bases between the germline ends. The CDR3 runs to 15 residues. Germline CDR1 is MNHNS and CDR2 is SASEGT. CDR3 DNA sequence: TGTGCCAGCAGTGAAGCAGGGACATACAAAGAGACCCAGTACTTC. It codes for CASSEAGTYKETQYF.

J is TRBJ2-7 and V is TRBV5-1; 8 nucleotides line up with TRBD1. This CDR3 comprises 15 residues. V dropped 0 bases and J dropped 0; count of bases not matched to a gene: 2. Germline V gene sequence: CDR1 SGHRS, CDR2 YFSETQ. The CDR3 is CASSLGQGYSYEQYF. CDR3 nucleotides: TGCGCCAGCAGCTTGGGACAGGGGTACTCCTACGAGCAGTACTTC.

The chain uses TRBV19 and TRBJ2-3, with TRBD1 identical over 10 bases. The germline CDR1 and CDR2 sequences are LNHDA and SQIVND (reference sequence). The ends lost 6 bases at V and 0 bases at J; junction bases unmatched: 0. The CDR3 is 14 residues long. The CDR3 protein is CASRGQGSTDTQYF. DNA for the CDR3: TGTGCCAGTAGGGGACAGGGGAGCACAGATACGCAGTATTTT.

J is TRBJ1-1 and V is TRBV6-5; D is undetermined. This CDR3 is built from 13 residues. The germline V and J ends were trimmed by 6 bases and 0 bases, with 8 bases remaining between them. Germline loops: CDR1 MNHEY, CDR2 SVGAGI. CDR3 nucleotides: TGTGCCAGCAGCGGACGGATGAACACTGAAGCTTTCTTT. Residues: CASSGRMNTEAFF.

The CDR3 sequence is CASSGGSRRETQYF. In DNA, the CDR3 is TGTGCCAGCAGTGGGGGGAGTAGGAGAGAGACCCAGTACTTC. This sequence joins TRBV2 and TRBJ2-5; either TRBD1 or TRBD2 may supply D (5 bases each). The V gene's germline CDR1 is SNHLY and CDR2 FYNNEI. This CDR3 is 14 amino acids long. The V and J ends lost 4 bases and 4 bases respectively, with 13 bases between them.

The chain links TRBV19 to TRBJ1-5, with a tentative D call TRBD1 (5 bases). The CDR3 totals 15 residues. V was clipped by 7 bases and J by 5 bases, with 18 bases between them. Looked up from germline, CDR1 is LNHDA and CDR2 is SQIVND (reference sequence). The CDR3 reads CASTGAGTVYQPQHF. The CDR3 nucleotides are TGTGCCAGTACTGGAGCCGGGACGGTCTATCAGCCCCAGCATTTT.

The CDR3 is CASSPWRQVNEKLFF. The CDR3 region has the DNA TGCGCCAGCAGCCCATGGCGGCAGGTCAACGAAAAACTGTTTTTT. This rearrangement joins TRBV4-1 to TRBJ1-4, with D unclear. Per germline, CDR1 MGHRA and CDR2 YSYEKL. CDR3 length: 15 residues. The V and J ends lost 4 bases and 8 bases respectively, with 17 bases between them.

The chain is built from TRBV5-4 and TRBJ1-2, with 12 bases matching TRBD1. This CDR3 region has 15 residues. The ends lost 4 bases at V and 7 bases at J; junction bases unmatched: 8. CDR1 SGHNT and CDR2 YYREEE come from the germline V gene (reference sequence). CDR3 amino acids: CASSLGGQGASGYTF. CDR3 DNA: TGTGCCAGCAGCCTAGGGGGACAGGGGGCGAGTGGCTACACCTTC.

The chain recombines TRBV12-3 or TRBV12-4 with TRBJ1-2; unclear D gene. V shed 8 bases and J shed 5 bases, with 9 bases lying between them. The CDR3 covers 11 residues. In DNA form, the CDR3 reads TGTGCCAGCGCGATTGGGTATGGCTACACCTTC. This translates into CASAIGYGYTF.

The V call is TRBV10-2, the J call TRBJ2-2; D is perhaps TRBD1 or TRBD2 (6 bases each). Germline V gene sequence: CDR1 WSHSY, CDR2 SAAADI. V dropped 7 bases and J dropped 4 bases, with 10 bases sitting between them. CDR3 length: 13 residues. The CDR3 spells CASKQGGTGELFF. The CDR3 coding sequence is TGCGCCAGCAAACAGGGAGGCACCGGGGAGCTGTTTTTT.

The genes are TRBV5-1 and TRBJ2-5; either TRBD1 or TRBD2 may supply D (5 bases each). Trimming took off 4 bases at V and 1 base at J, with 11 bases between the two ends. Germline values: CDR1 SGHRS, CDR2 YFSETQ. CDR3 size: 14 residues. CDR3 nucleotide sequence: TGCGCCAGCAGCGGGACCGGGGCCCAAGAGACCCAGTACTTC. Its protein product is CASSGTGAQETQYF.

The chain has TRBV7-9 and TRBJ1-3; D not resolved. V gave up 6 bases and J gave up 5 bases, with 5 bases separating them. CDR3 length: 11 amino acids. Germline CDR1 SEHNR, CDR2 FQNEAQ (reference sequence). CDR3 DNA sequence: TGTGCCAGCAGACCCCGAAACACCATATATTTT. Its protein product is CASRPRNTIYF.

For the CDR3, the DNA is TGTGCCAGCAGCACACAGGGGAAAGGCTCACCCCTCCACTTT. Its translation is CASSTQGKGSPLHF. The chain uses TRBV11-2 and TRBJ1-6; 7 nucleotides line up with TRBD1. The CDR3 covers 14 residues. Trimming took 5 bases from V and 10 from J; bases not matched to a gene: 8. CDR1 SGHAT and CDR2 FQNNGV come from the germline V gene.

The chain combines TRBV7-3 with TRBJ2-1, with 12 positions matching TRBD2. Germline-derived CDR1 and CDR2 are SGHTA and FQGTGA. The length of the CDR3 is 17 residues. After removal of 5 bases from V and 0 bases from J, the junction contained 5 bases not matched to a gene. The CDR3 here is CASSDPTSGGSYNEQFF. In DNA, the CDR3 is TGTGCCAGCAGCGACCCGACTAGCGGGGGCTCCTACAATGAGCAGTTCTTC.

This clone was observed once. The rearrangement links TRBV2 to TRBJ1-1, with D unresolved. The CDR3 sequence is 13 residues long. CDR1 is SNHLY and CDR2 is FYNNEI in the germline V gene. Trimming stripped 5 bases from V and 0 bases from J, with 7 bases between. The CDR3 DNA is TGTGCCAGCAGTTCCCACTTGAACACTGAAGCTTTCTTT. This sequence encodes CASSSHLNTEAFF.

The chain employs TRBV19 and TRBJ1-5, with D maybe TRBD1 (5 bases). The CDR3 length is 13 residues. Trimming pared 10 bases from V and 2 bases from J, leaving 12 bases between. Per the germline V gene, CDR1 is LNHDA and CDR2 is SQIVND (reference sequence). The CDR3 region has the DNA TGTGCCATTGGGGGTTTGGGCAATCAGCCCCAGCATTTT. Its protein product is CAIGGLGNQPQHF.

The gene calls are TRBV7-2 and TRBJ2-3, with unresolved D. V was shortened by 1 base and J by 2 bases, with 10 bases between the two germline ends. In germline, CDR1 is SGHTA, CDR2 FQGNSA. This CDR3 has 15 residues. The CDR3: CASSLGSYFTDTQYF. CDR3 DNA: TGTGCCAGCAGCTTAGGGTCTTACTTCACAGATACGCAGTATTTT.

The V gene is TRBV3-1 (or the pseudogene TRBV3-2), the J gene TRBJ2-3; 8 positions match TRBD2. The V and J ends lost 0 bases and 2 bases, in that order; junction bases with no gene match: 4. Per the germline V gene, CDR1 is LGHDT and CDR2 is YNNKEL (reference sequence). The CDR3 has 16 residues. In DNA, the CDR3 is TGTGCCAGCAGCCAAGATGCGGGGGGCCACACAGATACGCAGTATTTT. The encoded protein is CASSQDAGGHTDTQYF.

The rearrangement links TRBV5-4 to TRBJ2-6, with a tentative D call TRBD2 (5 bases). There are 14 residues in the CDR3. Germline assignment: CDR1 SGHNT and CDR2 YYREEE (reference sequence). V lost 0 bases and J lost 9, with 10 bases in between. This CDR3 is CASSLVGEGNVLTF. Here the CDR3 DNA reads TGTGCCAGCAGCTTGGTGGGAGAAGGCAACGTCCTGACTTTC.

The chain recombines TRBV3-1 (or the pseudogene TRBV3-2) with TRBJ1-1, with TRBD1 matching over 7 bases. The CDR3 is made up of 15 amino acids. V gave up 1 base and J gave up 5 bases; unmatched junction bases: 7. Germline V gene data show CDR1 as LGHDT and CDR2 as YNNKEL (reference sequence). The CDR3: CASSQATHRGTEAFF. The CDR3 coding sequence is TGTGCCAGCAGCCAAGCAACCCACAGGGGTACTGAAGCTTTCTTT.

The chain employs TRBV2 and TRBJ2-3; perhaps TRBD1 as D (6 bases). This CDR3 has 16 residues. The V end was cut by 5 bases, the J end by 2 bases, with 17 bases between. Germline CDR1 and CDR2: SNHLY and FYNNEI. The CDR3 loop is CASSPTGNPVTDTQYF. CDR3 nucleotides: TGTGCCAGCAGTCCCACAGGGAATCCTGTCACAGATACGCAGTATTTT.

V gene TRBV28 combines with J gene TRBJ1-4, with D uncertain. This CDR3 comprises 13 residues. V dropped 6 bases and J dropped 6 bases, with 11 bases sitting between them. Per germline, CDR1 MDHEN and CDR2 SYDVKM. CDR3 coding DNA: TGTGCCAGCAGGCGCCTGAGGCATGAAAAACTGTTTTTT. Protein product: CASRRLRHEKLFF. The variable domain in full, with the rest retrieved from reference TRBV28 and TRBJ1-4, is DVKVTQSSRYLVKRTGEKVFLECVQDMDHENMFWYRQDPGLGLRLIYFSYDVKMKEKGDIPEGYSVSREKKERFSLILESASTNQTSMYLCASRRLRHEKLFFGSGTQLSVL.

This chain links TRBV3-1 (or the pseudogene TRBV3-2) with TRBJ1-3; D unresolved. Germline assignment: CDR1 LGHDT and CDR2 YNNKEL (reference sequence). This CDR3 region has 14 residues. V lost 1 base and J lost 4, with 8 bases in between. DNA for the CDR3: TGTGCCAGCAGCCAAGTGTTCGGAGGAAACACCATATATTTT. Translating it yields CASSQVFGGNTIYF.